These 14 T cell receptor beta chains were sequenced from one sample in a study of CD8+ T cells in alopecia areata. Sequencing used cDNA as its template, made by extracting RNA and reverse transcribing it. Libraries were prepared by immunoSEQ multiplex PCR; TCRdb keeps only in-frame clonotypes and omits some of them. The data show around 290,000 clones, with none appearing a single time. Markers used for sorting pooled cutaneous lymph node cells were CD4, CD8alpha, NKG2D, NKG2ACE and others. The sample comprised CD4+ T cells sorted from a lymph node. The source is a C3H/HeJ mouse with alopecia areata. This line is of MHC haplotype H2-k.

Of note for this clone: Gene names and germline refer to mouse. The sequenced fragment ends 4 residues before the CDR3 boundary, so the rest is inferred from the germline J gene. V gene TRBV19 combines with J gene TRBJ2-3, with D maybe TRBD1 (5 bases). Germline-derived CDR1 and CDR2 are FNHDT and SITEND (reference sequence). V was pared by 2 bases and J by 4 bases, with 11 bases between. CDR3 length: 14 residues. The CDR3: CASSISGRTETLYF. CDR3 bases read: TGTGCCAGCAGTATTTCAGGGCGAACAGAA.

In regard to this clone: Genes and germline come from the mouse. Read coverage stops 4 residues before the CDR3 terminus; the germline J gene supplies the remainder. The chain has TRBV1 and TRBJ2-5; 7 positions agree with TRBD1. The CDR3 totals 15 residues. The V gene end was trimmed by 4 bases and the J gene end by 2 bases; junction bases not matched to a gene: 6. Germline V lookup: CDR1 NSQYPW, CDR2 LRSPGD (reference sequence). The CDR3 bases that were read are TGCACCTGCAGTGACAGGGGAACGGGCCAAGAC. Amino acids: CTCSDRGTGQD. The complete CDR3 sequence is CTCSDRGTGQDTQYF.

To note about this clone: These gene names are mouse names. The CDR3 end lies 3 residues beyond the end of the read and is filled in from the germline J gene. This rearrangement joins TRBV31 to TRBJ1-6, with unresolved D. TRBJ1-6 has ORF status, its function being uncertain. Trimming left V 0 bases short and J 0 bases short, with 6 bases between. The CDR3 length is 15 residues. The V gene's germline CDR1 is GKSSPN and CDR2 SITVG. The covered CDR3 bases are TGTGCCTGGAGTCTAACAGATTCCTATAATTCGCCC. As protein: CAWSLTDSYNSP. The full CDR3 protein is CAWSLTDSYNSPLYF.

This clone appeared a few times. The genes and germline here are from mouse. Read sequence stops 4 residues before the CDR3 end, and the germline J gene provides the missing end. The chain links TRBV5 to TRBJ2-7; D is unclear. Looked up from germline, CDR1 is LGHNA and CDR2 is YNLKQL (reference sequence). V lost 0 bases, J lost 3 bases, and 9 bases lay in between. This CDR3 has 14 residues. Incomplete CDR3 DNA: TGTGCCAGCAGCCAAGATAGAGAGGGCTAT. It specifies CASSQDREGY. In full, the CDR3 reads CASSQDREGYEQYF.

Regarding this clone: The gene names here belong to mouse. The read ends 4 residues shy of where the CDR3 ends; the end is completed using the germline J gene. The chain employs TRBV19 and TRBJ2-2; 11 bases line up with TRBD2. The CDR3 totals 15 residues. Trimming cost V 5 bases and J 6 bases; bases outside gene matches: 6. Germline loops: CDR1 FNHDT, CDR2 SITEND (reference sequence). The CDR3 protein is CASSPGLGGPGQLYF. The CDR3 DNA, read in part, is TGTGCCAGCAGCCCCGGACTGGGGGGACCCGGG.

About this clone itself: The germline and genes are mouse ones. The CDR3 protein is CASGVDNSYEQYF. The part of the CDR3 DNA that was read is TGTGCCAGCGGCGTTGACAACTCCTAT. The chain recombines TRBV13-2 with TRBJ2-7; no clear D gene. The read gets to within 4 residues of the CDR3 end, and the germline J gene fills in the rest. Trimming stripped 5 bases from V and 0 bases from J, with 9 bases between. The CDR3 has 13 amino acids. From germline, CDR1 is NNHNN and CDR2 SYGAGS (reference sequence).

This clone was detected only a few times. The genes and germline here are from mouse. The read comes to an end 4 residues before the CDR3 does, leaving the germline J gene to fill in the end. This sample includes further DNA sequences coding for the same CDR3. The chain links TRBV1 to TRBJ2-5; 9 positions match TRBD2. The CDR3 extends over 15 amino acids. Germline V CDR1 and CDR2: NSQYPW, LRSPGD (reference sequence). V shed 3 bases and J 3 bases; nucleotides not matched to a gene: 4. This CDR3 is CTCSADWGGQDTQYF. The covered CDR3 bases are TGCACCTGCAGTGCGGACTGGGGCGGTCAAGAC.

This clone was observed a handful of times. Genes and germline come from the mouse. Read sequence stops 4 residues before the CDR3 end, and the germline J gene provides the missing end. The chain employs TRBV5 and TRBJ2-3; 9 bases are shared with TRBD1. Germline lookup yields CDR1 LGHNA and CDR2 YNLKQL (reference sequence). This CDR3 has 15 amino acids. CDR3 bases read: TGTGCCAGCAGCCCCCGGGACAGGGAAGGAGAA. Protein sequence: CASSPRDREGE. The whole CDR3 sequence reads CASSPRDREGETLYF.

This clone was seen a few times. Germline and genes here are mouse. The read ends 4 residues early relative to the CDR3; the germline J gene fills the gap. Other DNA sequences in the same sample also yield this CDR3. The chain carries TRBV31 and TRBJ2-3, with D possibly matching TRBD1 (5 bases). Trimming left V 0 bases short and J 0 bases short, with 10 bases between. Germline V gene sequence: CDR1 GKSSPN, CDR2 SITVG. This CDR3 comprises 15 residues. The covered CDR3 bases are TGTGCCTGGAGTCTAAGGGGAACTAGTGCAGAA. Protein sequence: CAWSLRGTSAE. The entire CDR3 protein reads CAWSLRGTSAETLYF.

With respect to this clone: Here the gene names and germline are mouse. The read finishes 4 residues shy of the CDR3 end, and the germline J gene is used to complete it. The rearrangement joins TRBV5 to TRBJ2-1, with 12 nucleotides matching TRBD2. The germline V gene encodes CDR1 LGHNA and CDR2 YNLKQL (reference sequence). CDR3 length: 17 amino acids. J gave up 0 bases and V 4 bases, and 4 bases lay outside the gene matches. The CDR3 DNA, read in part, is TGTGCCAGCAGCCCCGGACTGGGGGGGAATAACTATGCT. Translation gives CASSPGLGGNNYA. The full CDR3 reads CASSPGLGGNNYAEQFF.

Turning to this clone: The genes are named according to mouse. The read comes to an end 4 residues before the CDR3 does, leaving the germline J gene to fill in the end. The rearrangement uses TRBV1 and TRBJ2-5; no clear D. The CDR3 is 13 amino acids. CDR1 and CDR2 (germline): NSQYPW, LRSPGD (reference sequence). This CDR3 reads CTCSAVHGDTQYF. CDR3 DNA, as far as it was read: TGCACCTGCAGTGCAGTTCATGGAGAC.

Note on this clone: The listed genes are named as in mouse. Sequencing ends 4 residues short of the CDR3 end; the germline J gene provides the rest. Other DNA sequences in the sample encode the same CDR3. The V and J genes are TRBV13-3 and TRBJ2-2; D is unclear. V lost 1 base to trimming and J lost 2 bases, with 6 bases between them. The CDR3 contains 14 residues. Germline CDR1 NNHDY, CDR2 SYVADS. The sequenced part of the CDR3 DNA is TGTGCCAGCAGTGATAGAGGGAACACCGGG. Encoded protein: CASSDRGNTG. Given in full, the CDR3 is CASSDRGNTGQLYF.

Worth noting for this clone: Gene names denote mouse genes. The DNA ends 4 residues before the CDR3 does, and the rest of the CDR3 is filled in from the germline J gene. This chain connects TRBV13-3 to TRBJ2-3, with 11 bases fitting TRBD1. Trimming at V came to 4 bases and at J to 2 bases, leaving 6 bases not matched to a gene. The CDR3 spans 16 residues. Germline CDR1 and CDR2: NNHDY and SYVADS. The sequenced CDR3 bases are TGTGCCAGCAGTCGGGACAGGGGGGGCGATGCAGAA. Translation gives CASSRDRGGDAE. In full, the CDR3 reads CASSRDRGGDAETLYF.

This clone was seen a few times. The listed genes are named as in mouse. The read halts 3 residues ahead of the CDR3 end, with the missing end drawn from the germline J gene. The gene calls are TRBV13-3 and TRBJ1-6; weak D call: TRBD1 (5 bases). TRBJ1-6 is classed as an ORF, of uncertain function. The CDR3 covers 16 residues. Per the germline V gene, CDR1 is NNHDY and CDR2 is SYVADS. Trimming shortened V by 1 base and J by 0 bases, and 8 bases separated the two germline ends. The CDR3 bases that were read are TGTGCCAGCAGTGATTTGGGGGTTTCCTATAATTCGCCC. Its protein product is CASSDLGVSYNSP. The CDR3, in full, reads CASSDLGVSYNSPLYF.